This T cell receptor beta chain comes out of a study of metastatic and nonmetastatic thyroid tumors. Thyroid surgery took place with no prior treatment in any patient. The J segment lost 4 bases and the V segment lost 6 bases, leaving 15 bases of the junction unmatched. Germline V lookup: CDR1 SGHVS, CDR2 FQNEAQ. The CDR3 totals 17 residues. General study points: A significant increase in TCR beta diversity was reportedly seen in malignant thyroid tumors relative to benign nodules, in blood and tumor.

This clone was observed many times. What it binds is unknown. TCRdb re-analyzed the PCR reads through MiXCR. The sample holds 24,000 or so clones, over 20% seen once. The chain recombines TRBV7-8 with TRBJ2-7, with 10 bases identical to TRBD2. The clonotype originates from a female donor with papillary thyroid cancer or a benign thyroid nodule (not recorded which). Some clones in this sample may be carry-over from other donors' samples. The sample consisted of blood. The CDR3, as DNA: TGTGCCAGCAGATCTATATTAGCGGGAGGATCAGGATACGAGCAGTACTTC. Amino acid sequence: CASRSILAGGSGYEQYF. Together with reference TRBV7-8 and TRBJ2-7, the CDR3 gives the full variable domain: GAGVSQSPRYKVAKRGQDVALRCDPISGHVSLFWYQQALGQGPEFLTYFQNEAQLDKSGLPSDRFFAERPEGSVSTLKIQRTQQEDSAVYLCASRSILAGGSGYEQYFGPGTRLTVT.